The 22 T cell receptor beta chains in this list originate from one sample, sequenced in a study of cytomegalovirus exposure and HLA in healthy donors. With 60 Vbeta and 13 Jbeta primers, the PCR was carried out. Some clones are missing from TCRdb's copy, which holds only in-frame ones; the method was immunoSEQ multiplex PCR. The sample shows over 130,000 clones, 79% of them seen only once. The sample taken for sequencing was PBMCs. The receptors derive from a man aged 45 to 65 in good health and CMV-seropositive.

The rearrangement links TRBV19 to TRBJ2-1, with 10 bases aligning to TRBD2. The CDR3 runs to 15 residues. Losses at the gene ends were 4 bases for V and 5 bases for J; bases not matched to a gene: 5. Germline CDR1 is LNHDA and CDR2 is SQIVND (reference sequence). As DNA, the CDR3 is TGTGCCAGTAGTAGGGTAGCGGGAGGCAACAATGAGCAGTTCTTC. Translating gives CASSRVAGGNNEQFF.

This chain uses TRBV11-2 with TRBJ2-7; 8 bases agree with TRBD2. J was trimmed by 3 bases and V by 5 bases; bases with no gene match: 15. Germline V gives CDR1 SGHAT, CDR2 FQNNGV. This CDR3 contains 17 residues. The CDR3 is CASSRDSSAGGIYEQYF. The CDR3 DNA reads as TGTGCCAGCAGCCGGGACTCTAGCGCGGGAGGCATCTACGAGCAGTACTTC.

The chain is built from TRBV29-1 and TRBJ2-3; 8 positions match TRBD2. CDR1 is SQVTM, CDR2 ANQGSEA, per germline. With V trimmed by 4 bases and J by 2 bases, 8 bases remained unmatched. The CDR3 extends over 15 amino acids. The CDR3, as DNA: TGCAGCGTTGTTGGAGCGGGAGTGGTCACAGATACGCAGTATTTT. This sequence encodes CSVVGAGVVTDTQYF.

The genes are TRBV6-1 and TRBJ1-1, with TRBD1 matching 7 bases. V gave up 1 base and J gave up 6 bases; unmatched junction bases: 2. Germline values: CDR1 MNHNS, CDR2 SASEGT. The CDR3 consists of 13 residues. The DNA of the CDR3 is TGTGCCAGCAGTGAAGGGGGACAGCCTGAAGCTTTCTTT. It encodes CASSEGGQPEAFF.

This clone has just a few counts. The rearrangement links TRBV28 to TRBJ2-7, with TRBD1 matching over 9 bases. The V gene's germline CDR1 is MDHEN and CDR2 SYDVKM. V gave up 7 bases and J gave up 5 bases; unmatched junction bases: 12. The CDR3 has 15 amino acids. The CDR3 DNA sequence: TGTGCCAGCAAGGCCGGGGGACAGGGTCCCAACGAGCAGTACTTC. Its translation: CASKAGGQGPNEQYF. The entire variable domain, with the rest obtained from reference TRBV28 and TRBJ2-7, is as follows: DVKVTQSSRYLVKRTGEKVFLECVQDMDHENMFWYRQDPGLGLRLIYFSYDVKMKEKGDIPEGYSVSREKKERFSLILESASTNQTSMYLCASKAGGQGPNEQYFGPGTRLTVT.

For this clone: This is likely a read error, given that the CDR3 carries no conserved phenylalanine or tryptophan at its end. It is unclear where the CDR3 begins or ends on the DNA, so no DNA is shown, and the CDR3 is as TCRdb lists it. This chain uses TRBV28 with TRBJ1-2; the D call TRBD1 from the table was never checked on the DNA. A total of 12 residues make up the CDR3, ends included. The germline V gene has CDR1 MDHEN and CDR2 SYDVKM. CDR3 loop: CASSQPGFQEVI.

The rearrangement joins TRBV4-1 to TRBJ2-1, with 8 bases fitting TRBD2. Per germline, CDR1 MGHRA and CDR2 YSYEKL. This CDR3 contains 16 residues. V shed 1 base, J shed 7 bases, and the junction held 9 bases outside the gene matches. The chain's CDR3 is CASSQVGAGVWNEQFF. CDR3 DNA sequence: TGCGCCAGCAGCCAAGTGGGAGCGGGGGTGTGGAATGAGCAGTTCTTC.

The V call is TRBV7-6, the J call TRBJ2-3; 7 bases agree with TRBD2. Germline CDR1 reads SGHVS; CDR2 reads FNYEAQ. Germline trimming cut 5 bases from V and 4 bases from J; bases unmatched to any gene: 21. The CDR3 runs to 19 residues. CDR3 nucleotides: TGTGCCAGCAGCCAGACCCCCCGGGACTATCCCGGCGTAGCAGATACGCAGTATTTT. This translates into CASSQTPRDYPGVADTQYF.

The chain has TRBV9 and TRBJ2-7, with 10 bases matching TRBD2. V dropped 0 bases and J dropped 4; count of bases not matched to a gene: 7. Germline loops: CDR1 SGDLS, CDR2 YYNGEE. The CDR3 spans 16 residues. The CDR3 bases are TGTGCCAGCAGCGTAGCAGTCGGGACTAGCGTTTACGAGCAGTACTTC. Translating gives CASSVAVGTSVYEQYF.

The chain is built from TRBV5-1 and TRBJ2-7, with 16 bases that match TRBD2. Losses at the gene ends were 4 bases for V and 5 bases for J; bases not matched to a gene: 6. There are 16 residues in the CDR3. Germline CDR1 is SGHRS and CDR2 is YFSETQ. CDR3 loop: CASSAGTSGRANEQYF. CDR3 sequence (DNA): TGCGCCAGCAGCGCAGGGACTAGCGGGAGGGCCAACGAGCAGTACTTC.

The rearrangement uses TRBV28 and TRBJ1-6; tentatively, D is TRBD1 (6 bases). The germline gives CDR1 MDHEN, CDR2 SYDVKM. The CDR3 is 14 residues long. Trimming took off 2 bases at V and 10 bases at J, with 12 bases between the two ends. CDR3 DNA sequence: TGTGCCAGCAGTTTAGACAGGCGACTATCACCCCTCCACTTT. Encoded protein: CASSLDRRLSPLHF. Looking up the rest from reference TRBV28 and TRBJ1-6 gives the full variable domain: DVKVTQSSRYLVKRTGEKVFLECVQDMDHENMFWYRQDPGLGLRLIYFSYDVKMKEKGDIPEGYSVSREKKERFSLILESASTNQTSMYLCASSLDRRLSPLHFGNGTRLTVT.

This clone was seen only a few times. V usage is TRBV9 and J usage is TRBJ1-6, with 10 bases identical to TRBD1. The germline CDR1 and CDR2 sequences are SGDLS and YYNGEE. CDR3 length equals 14 residues. V shed 2 bases and J 9 bases; nucleotides not matched to a gene: 2. CDR3 residues: CASSVGDRGSPLHF. CDR3 nucleotide sequence: TGTGCCAGCAGCGTTGGGGACAGGGGTTCACCCCTCCACTTT.

This clone appeared a single time. This chain uses TRBV7-9 with TRBJ2-1; unclear D gene. Germline V CDR1 and CDR2: SEHNR, FQNEAQ (reference sequence). The CDR3 runs 15 residues. V was shortened by 5 bases and J by 0 bases, with 11 bases between the two germline ends. The CDR3 nucleotides are TGTGCCAGCAGCCCGCCGACAAGCTCCTACAATGAGCAGTTCTTC. Its protein product is CASSPPTSSYNEQFF.

This sequence joins TRBV9 and TRBJ1-2; 10 bases are shared with TRBD1. Germline values: CDR1 SGDLS, CDR2 YYNGEE. Trimming cost V 3 bases and J 7 bases; bases outside gene matches: 6. CDR3 length equals 14 residues. The DNA of the CDR3 is TGTGCCAGCAGCGCCGACAGGGGGCGAGCTGGCTACACCTTC. Its protein is CASSADRGRAGYTF.

This chain connects TRBV11-3 to TRBJ2-2; the match to TRBD1 covers 7 bases. The CDR3 is 15 amino acids. The J segment lost 1 base and the V segment lost 5 bases, leaving 4 bases of the junction unmatched. Germline V lookup: CDR1 SGHNT, CDR2 YENEEA. The CDR3 sequence: CASSRRTGNTGELFF. The CDR3 DNA is TGTGCCAGCAGCAGGCGGACAGGGAACACCGGGGAGCTGTTTTTT.

This chain links TRBV11-2 with TRBJ2-1, with 7 bases that match TRBD2. The V segment lost 1 base and the J segment 4 bases; nucleotides outside the gene matches: 4. This CDR3 region has 15 residues. In germline, CDR1 is SGHAT, CDR2 FQNNGV. CDR3 sequence: CASSLGLAGYNEQFF. The CDR3 coding sequence is TGTGCCAGCAGCTTAGGACTAGCCGGATACAATGAGCAGTTCTTC.

The rearrangement links TRBV19 to TRBJ1-1; D is ambiguous. V lost 1 base to trimming and J lost 1 base, with 4 bases between them. CDR3 size: 13 residues. From germline, CDR1 is LNHDA and CDR2 SQIVND (reference sequence). The CDR3 nucleotides are TGTGCCAGTAGTATAGTCAAGAACACTGAAGCTTTCTTT. Translation gives CASSIVKNTEAFF.

This clone was recorded many times. The chain joins TRBV5-5 to TRBJ2-7; 10 positions agree with TRBD2. Germline assignment: CDR1 SGHKS and CDR2 YYEKEE (reference sequence). Germline trimming cut 2 bases from V and 6 bases from J; bases unmatched to any gene: 2. The CDR3 has 13 residues. CDR3 nucleotides: TGTGCCAGCAGCTTTTTAGCGGGAGGCGAGCAGTACTTC. Its translation is CASSFLAGGEQYF.

The chain is built from TRBV6-1 and TRBJ2-3; maybe TRBD1 (5 bases). This CDR3 is 14 amino acids long. Trimming left V 6 bases short and J 6 bases short, with 16 bases between. The V gene's germline CDR1 is MNHNS and CDR2 SASEGT. Here the CDR3 DNA reads TGTGCCAGCAGACAGACAGATACGATGGATACGCAGTATTTT. Encoded protein: CASRQTDTMDTQYF.

The sample holds a few counts of this clone. This sequence joins TRBV28 and TRBJ2-7; 9 positions match TRBD1. The CDR3 sequence is 16 residues long. Per the germline V gene, CDR1 is MDHEN and CDR2 is SYDVKM. V trimming: 6 bases; J trimming: 3 bases; junction bases outside the gene matches: 12. In nucleotides, the CDR3 is TGTGCCAGCAGCCCTATATCGACAGGGGGTATCTACGAGCAGTACTTC. It translates to CASSPISTGGIYEQYF.

The chain employs TRBV7-9 and TRBJ2-2, with a possible D match to TRBD1 (6 bases). The germline gives CDR1 SEHNR, CDR2 FQNEAQ (reference sequence). The CDR3 runs 14 residues. V was cut by 6 bases and J by 1 base, with 9 bases left in between. DNA of the CDR3: TGTGCCAGCAGGTGGACAGAGAACACCGGGGAGCTGTTTTTT. The encoded protein is CASRWTENTGELFF.

The chain carries TRBV1 and TRBJ1-1. TRBV1 represents a pseudogene. This CDR3 spans 14 amino acids. CDR3 protein: CTSSPGSRRTEAFF. CDR3 nucleotides: TGCACCAGCAGCCCCGGGTCCCGAAGGACTGAAGCTTTCTTT.